Sequencing of this T cell receptor (beta chain) was carried out in a study of shared clonotypes between healthy human individuals. Overall study: Ranging from 18 to 49 in age, donors were two women and a few men.

CDR3 length: 16 residues. Germline lookup yields CDR1 SGHRS and CDR2 YFSETQ. V gave up 0 bases and J gave up 4 bases; unmatched junction bases: 6. Assay used: immunoSEQ multiplex PCR; TCRdb lists only in-frame clones, some missing. Among more than 2,000,000 clones, roughly 93% were seen once, and the ten largest hold 0.39%. This sequence joins TRBV5-1 and TRBJ1-3, with TRBD1 matching 8 bases. The sequenced sample was naive CD4+ T cells from PBMCs. The subset here: CD45RA+ positively selected. This sequence was found in a man aged 18 to 35 in good health. Some clones in this sample may be carry-over from other donors' samples. DNA for the CDR3: TGCGCCAGCAGCTTGGAGGCCAGGGGGCGAGGAAACACCATATATTTT. It specifies CASSLEARGRGNTIYF.